This T cell receptor beta chain is drawn from a study of control samples from healthy donors and cancer patients. Trimming removed 7 bases from V and 1 base from J; junction bases left unmatched: 2. CDR3 length equals 13 residues. CDR1 is LGHNT and CDR2 is FRNRAP in the germline V gene. Clones were read by immunoSEQ multiplex PCR, and TCRdb kept only the in-frame ones, dropping some. The sample has tens of thousands of clones; 88% are singletons. V gene TRBV12-5 combines with J gene TRBJ2-5; 8 bases agree with TRBD2. The source is a man in his fifties or sixties with head and neck cancer. Source material: PBMCs. The CDR3 region is CASVSGAQETQYF. CDR3 DNA: TGTGCTAGTGTTAGCGGGGCCCAAGAGACCCAGTACTTC. The variable domain in full, completed from reference TRBV12-5 and TRBJ2-5, reads DARVTQTPRHKVTEMGQEVTMRCQPILGHNTVFWYRQTMMQGLELLAYFRNRAPLDDSGMPKDRFSAEMPDATLATLKIQPSEPRDSAVYFCASVSGAQETQYFGPGTRLLVL.